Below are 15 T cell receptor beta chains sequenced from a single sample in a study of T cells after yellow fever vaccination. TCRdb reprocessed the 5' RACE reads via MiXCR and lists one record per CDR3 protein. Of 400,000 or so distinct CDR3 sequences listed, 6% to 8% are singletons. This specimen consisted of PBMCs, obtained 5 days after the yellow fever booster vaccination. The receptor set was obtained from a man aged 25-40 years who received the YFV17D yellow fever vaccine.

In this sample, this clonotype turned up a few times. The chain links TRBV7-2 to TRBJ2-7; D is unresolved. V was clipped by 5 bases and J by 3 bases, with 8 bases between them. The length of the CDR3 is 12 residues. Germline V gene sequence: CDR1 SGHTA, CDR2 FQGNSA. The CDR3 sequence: CASSGLGYEQYF. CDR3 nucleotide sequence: TGTGCCAGCAGCGGCCTCGGCTACGAGCAGTACTTC.

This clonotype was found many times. Written as DNA, the CDR3 is TGTGCCATCAGCCTACAGGGGCGTCAGACCCAGTACTTC. It is translated as CAISLQGRQTQYF. The V call is TRBV10-3, the J call TRBJ2-5, with 7 bases lining up with TRBD1. J gave up 6 bases and V 6 bases, and 7 bases lay outside the gene matches. The V gene's germline CDR1 is ENHRY and CDR2 SYGVKD. The CDR3 length is 13 residues.

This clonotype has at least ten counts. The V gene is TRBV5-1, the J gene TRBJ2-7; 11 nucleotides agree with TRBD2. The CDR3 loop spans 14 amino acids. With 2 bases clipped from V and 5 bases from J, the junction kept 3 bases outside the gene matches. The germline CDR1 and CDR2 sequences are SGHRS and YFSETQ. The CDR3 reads CASSLTSGSHEQYF. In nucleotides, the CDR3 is TGCGCCAGCAGCTTAACTAGCGGGAGCCACGAGCAGTACTTC.

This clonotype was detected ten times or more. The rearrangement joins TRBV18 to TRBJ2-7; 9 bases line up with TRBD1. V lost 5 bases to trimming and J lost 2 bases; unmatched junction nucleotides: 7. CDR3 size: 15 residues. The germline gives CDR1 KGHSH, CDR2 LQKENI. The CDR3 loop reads CASSAGTGHTYEQYF. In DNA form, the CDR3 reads TGTGCCAGCTCAGCCGGGACAGGGCATACCTACGAGCAGTACTTC.

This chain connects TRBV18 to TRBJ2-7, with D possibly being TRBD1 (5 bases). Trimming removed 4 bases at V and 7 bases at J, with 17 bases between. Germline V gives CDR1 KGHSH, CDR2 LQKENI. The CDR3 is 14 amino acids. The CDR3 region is CASSQEGVNGEQYF. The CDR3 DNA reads TGTGCCAGCTCACAAGAAGGGGTCAACGGGGAGCAGTACTTC.

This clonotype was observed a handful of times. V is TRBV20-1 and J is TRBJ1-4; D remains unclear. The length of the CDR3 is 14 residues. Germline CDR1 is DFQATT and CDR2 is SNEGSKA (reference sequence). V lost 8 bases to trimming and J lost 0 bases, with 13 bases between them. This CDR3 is CSTGIFTTNEKLFF. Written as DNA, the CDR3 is TGCAGTACGGGGATTTTTACAACTAATGAAAAACTGTTTTTT.

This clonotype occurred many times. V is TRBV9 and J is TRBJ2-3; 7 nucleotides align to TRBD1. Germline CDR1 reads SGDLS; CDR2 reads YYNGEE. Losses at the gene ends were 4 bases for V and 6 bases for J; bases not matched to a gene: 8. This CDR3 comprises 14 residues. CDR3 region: CASSLSPRGDTQYF. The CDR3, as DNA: TGTGCCAGCAGCCTCTCACCCAGGGGGGATACGCAGTATTTT.

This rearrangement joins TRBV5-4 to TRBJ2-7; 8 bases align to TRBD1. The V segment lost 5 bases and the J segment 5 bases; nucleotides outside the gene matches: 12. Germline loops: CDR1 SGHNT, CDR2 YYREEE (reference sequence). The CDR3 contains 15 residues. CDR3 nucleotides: TGTGCCAGCAGGCCCCAGGGGGCCCTCCCGGACGAGCAGTACTTC. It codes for CASRPQGALPDEQYF.

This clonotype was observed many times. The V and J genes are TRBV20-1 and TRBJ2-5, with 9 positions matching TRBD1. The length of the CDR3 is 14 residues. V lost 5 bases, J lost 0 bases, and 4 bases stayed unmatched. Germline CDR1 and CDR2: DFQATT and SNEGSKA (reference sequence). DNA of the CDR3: TGCAGTGCTGTCGACAGGGGGTACCAAGAGACCCAGTACTTC. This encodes CSAVDRGYQETQYF.

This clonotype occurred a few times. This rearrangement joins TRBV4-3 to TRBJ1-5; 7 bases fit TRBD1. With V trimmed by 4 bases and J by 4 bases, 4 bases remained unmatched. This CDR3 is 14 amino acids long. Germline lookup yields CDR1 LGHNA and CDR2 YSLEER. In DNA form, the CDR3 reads TGCGCCAGCAGCCTTACGACAGGGAATCAGCCCCAGCATTTT. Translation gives CASSLTTGNQPQHF.

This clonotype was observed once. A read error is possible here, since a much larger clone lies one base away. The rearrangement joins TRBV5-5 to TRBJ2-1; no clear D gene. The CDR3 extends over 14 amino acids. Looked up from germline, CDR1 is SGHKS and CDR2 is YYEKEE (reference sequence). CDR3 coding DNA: TGTGCCAGCAGCTCAACAGCTCCTGACAATGAGCAGCTCTTC. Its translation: CASSSTAPDNEQLF.

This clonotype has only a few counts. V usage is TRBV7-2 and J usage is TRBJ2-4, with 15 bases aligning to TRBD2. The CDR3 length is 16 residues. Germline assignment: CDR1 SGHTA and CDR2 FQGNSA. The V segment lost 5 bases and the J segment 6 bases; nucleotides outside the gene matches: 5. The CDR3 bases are TGTGCCAGCAGCCCCGTGGGACTAGCGGGAGGAAACATTCAGTACTTC. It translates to CASSPVGLAGGNIQYF.

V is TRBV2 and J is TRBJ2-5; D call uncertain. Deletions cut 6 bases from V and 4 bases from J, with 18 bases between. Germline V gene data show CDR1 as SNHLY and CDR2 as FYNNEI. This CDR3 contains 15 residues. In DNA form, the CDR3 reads TGTGCCAGCAGCACACGTCGGACGGCCTTAGAGACCCAGTACTTC. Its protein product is CASSTRRTALETQYF.

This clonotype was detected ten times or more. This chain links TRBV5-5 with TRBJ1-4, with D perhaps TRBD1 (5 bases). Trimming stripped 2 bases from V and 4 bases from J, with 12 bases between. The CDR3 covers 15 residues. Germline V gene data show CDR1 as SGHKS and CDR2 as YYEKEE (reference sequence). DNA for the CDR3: TGTGCCAGCAGCTTATCCGGGGCCGGTAATGAAAAACTGTTTTTT. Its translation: CASSLSGAGNEKLFF.

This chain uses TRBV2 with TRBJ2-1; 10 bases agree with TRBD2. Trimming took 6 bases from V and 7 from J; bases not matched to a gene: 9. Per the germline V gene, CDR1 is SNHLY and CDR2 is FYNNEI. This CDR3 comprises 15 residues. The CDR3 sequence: CASSRTSGRSNEQFF. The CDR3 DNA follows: TGTGCCAGCAGCCGGACTAGCGGAAGAAGTAATGAGCAGTTCTTC.